This TCR beta chain was captured by sequencing in a study of cytomegalovirus exposure and HLA in healthy donors. Overall study results and limits: It was reported in a later analysis that an Asian-associated ancestry cluster showed fewer N-insertions than the roughly 670-donor mean. A later examination showed that TCR association rates differed by HLA locus, with DRB1 most and HLA-C fewest.

The PCR contained 60 Vbeta and 13 Jbeta primers. Assay: immunoSEQ multiplex PCR; the TCRdb copy retains only in-frame clones and omits some. Of approximately 77,000 clones in the sample, roughly 70% were seen once. A remark on this clone: What it recognizes is unknown.

The TCR originated in a man between 60 and 75 years old in good health and CMV-seropositive. The specimen was PBMCs.

CDR3 protein: CASSTGDRSYEQYF. The CDR3 DNA reads TGCGCCAGCAGCACGGGGGACAGGAGTTACGAGCAGTACTTC. V is TRBV5-1 and J is TRBJ2-7; 8 bases fit TRBD1. The V gene end was trimmed by 4 bases and the J gene end by 4 bases; junction bases not matched to a gene: 7. Germline V gene lookup returns CDR1 SGHRS and CDR2 YFSETQ. CDR3 length equals 14 residues.